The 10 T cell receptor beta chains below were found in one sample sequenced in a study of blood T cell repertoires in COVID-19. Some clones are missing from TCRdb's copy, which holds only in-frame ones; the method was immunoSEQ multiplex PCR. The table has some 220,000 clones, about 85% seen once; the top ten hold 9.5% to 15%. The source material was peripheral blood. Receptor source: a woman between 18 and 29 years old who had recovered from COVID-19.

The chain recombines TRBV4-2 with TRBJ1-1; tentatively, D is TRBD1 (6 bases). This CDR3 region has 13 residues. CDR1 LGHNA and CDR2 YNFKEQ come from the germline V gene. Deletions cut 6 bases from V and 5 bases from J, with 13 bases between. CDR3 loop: CASSHGRGTEAFF. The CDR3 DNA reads TGTGCCAGCAGTCACGGCAGGGGAACTGAAGCTTTCTTT.

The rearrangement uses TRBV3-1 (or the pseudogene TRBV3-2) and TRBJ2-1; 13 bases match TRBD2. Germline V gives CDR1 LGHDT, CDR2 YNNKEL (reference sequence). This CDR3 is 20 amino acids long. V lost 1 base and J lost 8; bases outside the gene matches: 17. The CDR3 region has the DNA TGTGCCAGCAGCCAAGTAAGGATCGCGTCGGGGACTAGCGGGAACTATGAGCAGTTCTTC. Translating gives CASSQVRIASGTSGNYEQFF.

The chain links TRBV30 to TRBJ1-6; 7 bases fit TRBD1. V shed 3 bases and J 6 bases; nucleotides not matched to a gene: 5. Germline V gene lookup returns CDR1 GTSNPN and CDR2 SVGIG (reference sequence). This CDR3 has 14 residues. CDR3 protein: CAWRTGSANSPLHF. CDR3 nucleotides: TGTGCCTGGAGGACAGGGTCGGCTAATTCACCCCTCCACTTT.

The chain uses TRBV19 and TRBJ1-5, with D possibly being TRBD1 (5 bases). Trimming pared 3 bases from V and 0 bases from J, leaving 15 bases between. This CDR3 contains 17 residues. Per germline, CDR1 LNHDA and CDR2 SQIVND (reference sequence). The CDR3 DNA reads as TGTGCCAGTAGTATGCTCCCTGAGACAGATAGCAATCAGCCCCAGCATTTT. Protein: CASSMLPETDSNQPQHF.

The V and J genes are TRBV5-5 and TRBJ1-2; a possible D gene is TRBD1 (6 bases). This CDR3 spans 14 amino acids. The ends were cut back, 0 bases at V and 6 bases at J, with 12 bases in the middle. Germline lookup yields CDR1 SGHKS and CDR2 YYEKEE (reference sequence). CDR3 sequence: CASSLGPGDHGYTF. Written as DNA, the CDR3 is TGTGCCAGCAGCTTGGGTCCAGGGGACCATGGCTACACCTTC.

CDR3 nucleotides: TGTGCCAGCAGCTTAACCACCTCGGGGGGAATGAACACTGAAGCTTTCTTT. Translation: CASSLTTSGGMNTEAFF. This chain joins TRBV7-9 and TRBJ1-1, with a weak D call TRBD1 (5 bases). Trimming removed 2 bases at V and 0 bases at J, with 16 bases between. Germline assignment: CDR1 SEHNR and CDR2 FQNEAQ (reference sequence). The CDR3 has 17 amino acids.

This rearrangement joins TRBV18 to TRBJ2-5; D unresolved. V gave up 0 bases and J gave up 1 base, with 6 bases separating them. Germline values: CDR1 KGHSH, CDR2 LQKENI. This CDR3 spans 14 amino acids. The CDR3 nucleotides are TGTGCCAGCTCACCACCGAGCGCCCAAGAGACCCAGTACTTC. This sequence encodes CASSPPSAQETQYF.

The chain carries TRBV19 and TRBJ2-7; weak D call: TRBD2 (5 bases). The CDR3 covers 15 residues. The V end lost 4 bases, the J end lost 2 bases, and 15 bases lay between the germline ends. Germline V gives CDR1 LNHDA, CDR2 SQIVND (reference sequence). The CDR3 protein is CASSTASGNTYEQYF. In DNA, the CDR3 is TGTGCCAGTAGTACTGCGAGCGGAAATACCTACGAGCAGTACTTC. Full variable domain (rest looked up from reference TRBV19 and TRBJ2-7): DGGITQSPKYLFRKEGQNVTLSCEQNLNHDAMYWYRQDPGQGLRLIYYSQIVNDFQKGDIAEGYSVSREKKESFPLTVTSAQKNPTAFYLCASSTASGNTYEQYFGPGTRLTVT.

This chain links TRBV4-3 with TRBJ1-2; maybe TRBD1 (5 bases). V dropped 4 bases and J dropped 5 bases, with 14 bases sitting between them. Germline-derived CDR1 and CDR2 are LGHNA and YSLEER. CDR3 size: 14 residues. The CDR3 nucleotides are TGCGCCAGCAGCCTCGGGACTGTTGGATATGGCTACACCTTC. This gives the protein CASSLGTVGYGYTF.

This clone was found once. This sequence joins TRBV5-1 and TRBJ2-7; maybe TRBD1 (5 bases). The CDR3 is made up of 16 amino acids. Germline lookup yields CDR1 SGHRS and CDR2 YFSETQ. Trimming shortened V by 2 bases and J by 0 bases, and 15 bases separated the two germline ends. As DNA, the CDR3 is TGCGCCAGCAGCTTAGGGGTTGGGCAGGGCTCCTACGAGCAGTACTTC. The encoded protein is CASSLGVGQGSYEQYF.